The text below deals with one T cell receptor beta chain. Profiling relied on immunoSEQ multiplex PCR, and the TCRdb table lists in-frame clones only, not all of them. The table has some 150,000 clones, 90% to 95% seen once. The CDR3 runs to 17 residues. Germline CDR1 reads MDHEN; CDR2 reads SYDVKM. Trimming took 6 bases from V and 3 from J; bases not matched to a gene: 15. This entry is derived from a study of control samples from healthy donors and cancer patients. The sequenced material came from blood. The chain joins TRBV28 to TRBJ2-7, with 9 bases that match TRBD1. This TCR came from a man aged 40-50 years in good health. CDR3 in amino acids: CASSHSKWGTGYYEQYF. DNA of the CDR3: TGTGCCAGCAGCCATTCAAAGTGGGGGACAGGGTACTACGAGCAGTACTTC.